These 18 T cell receptor beta chains were all obtained from the same sample, sequenced in a study of monozygotic twins with inflammatory bowel disease. TCRdb re-called the 5' RACE reads; every CDR3 protein appears as one record, without DNA. This listing includes 300,000 to 350,000 distinct CDR3 sequences. Sequenced input: blood. These receptors all stem from a human donor with ulcerative colitis or Crohn's disease, or a healthy co-twin of an affected twin (not recorded which).

The rearrangement links TRBV12-5 to TRBJ1-1; the D gene TCRdb calls, TRBD1, cannot be checked with no DNA. The CDR3 sequence is 17 residues long. Germline values: CDR1 LGHNT, CDR2 FRNRAP. The CDR3 is CASGSEIRTTGNTEAFF.

The chain carries TRBV7-2 and TRBJ2-5. The CDR3 has 13 residues. The germline V gene encodes CDR1 SGHTA and CDR2 FQGNSA. CDR3 residues: CASTQGYQETQYF.

The chain links TRBV20-1 to TRBJ2-3. This CDR3 is built from 13 residues. The germline gives CDR1 DFQATT, CDR2 SNEGSKA (reference sequence). This chain's CDR3 is CSASEQSSDTQYF.

The rearrangement links TRBV7-2 to TRBJ1-5. This CDR3 has 13 residues. The germline V gene has CDR1 SGHTA and CDR2 FQGNSA. CDR3 residues: CASSWDWTQPQHF.

The chain employs TRBV20-1 and TRBJ2-5; TCRdb designates TRBD1, a call that cannot be tested without DNA. This CDR3 is built from 16 residues. Germline lookup yields CDR1 DFQATT and CDR2 SNEGSKA (reference sequence). This CDR3 reads CSARPPVGREGETQYF.

The chain couples TRBV4-3 to TRBJ2-3; TCRdb names TRBD1, which stays unverified in the absence of DNA. The length of the CDR3 is 15 residues. CDR1 is LGHNA, CDR2 YSLEER, per germline. The CDR3 reads CASSRVGGGGYTQYF.

The chain couples TRBV4-1 to TRBJ2-7. Germline V lookup: CDR1 MGHRA, CDR2 YSYEKL. This CDR3 has 17 residues. CDR3: CASSQWSGNLKSYEQYF.

The V call is TRBV20-1, the J call TRBJ2-1; lacking DNA, the TRBD2 call made by TCRdb goes unchecked. This CDR3 is 14 amino acids long. CDR1 DFQATT and CDR2 SNEGSKA come from the germline V gene (reference sequence). The CDR3 loop is CSARSSGRGNEQFF.

The CDR3 loop is CATSTDLPWDRPHTEAFF. This sequence joins TRBV15 and TRBJ1-1. This CDR3 is built from 18 residues. Per germline, CDR1 LNHNV and CDR2 YYDKDF (reference sequence).

The V call is TRBV28, the J call TRBJ2-6; TCRdb names TRBD1, which stays unverified in the absence of DNA. The CDR3 is made up of 16 amino acids. CDR1 and CDR2 from the germline V gene are MDHEN and SYDVKM. The CDR3 spells CASTHRGVSGANVLTF.

This chain connects TRBV3-1 to TRBJ2-7; TCRdb picks TRBD1, but there is no DNA to check that call. There are 13 residues in the CDR3. Germline CDR1 and CDR2: LGHDT and YNNKEL (reference sequence). The CDR3 spells CASSQRAGYEQYF.

The chain links TRBV12-3 or TRBV12-4 to TRBJ2-5; TCRdb indicates TRBD1, and absent DNA this call remains unverified. The CDR3 sequence is 13 residues long. The CDR3 sequence is CASSLTGQGTQYF.

The CDR3 protein is CASTRGGGNQPQHF. The genes are TRBV5-6 and TRBJ1-5; lacking DNA, the TRBD1 call made by TCRdb goes unchecked. From germline, CDR1 is SGHDT and CDR2 YYEEEE. This CDR3 contains 14 residues. The variable domain in full, with the rest retrieved from reference TRBV5-6 and TRBJ1-5, is DAGVTQSPTHLIKTRGQQVTLRCSPKSGHDTVSWYQQALGQGPQFIFQYYEEEERQRGNFPDRFSGHQFPNYSSELNVNALLLGDSALYLCASTRGGGNQPQHFGDGTRLSIL.

The genes are TRBV11-2 and TRBJ2-3; checking the TCRdb D call of TRBD2 is not possible without DNA. The germline gives CDR1 SGHAT, CDR2 FQNNGV. There are 20 residues in the CDR3. CDR3: CASSPGTSGGPASSTDTQYF.

The chain employs TRBV7-9 and TRBJ1-1; TCRdb picks TRBD1, but there is no DNA to check that call. The CDR3 is 15 amino acids. Germline CDR1 SEHNR, CDR2 FQNEAQ (reference sequence). The CDR3 loop reads CASSPRDSVWTEAFF.

The V gene is TRBV10-1, the J gene TRBJ2-1; the D gene TCRdb calls, TRBD2, cannot be checked with no DNA. The CDR3 sequence is 16 residues long. Germline CDR1 and CDR2: WNHNN and SYGVQD (reference sequence). CDR3 loop: CASSDPADLLGNEQFF.

The rearrangement uses TRBV5-1 and TRBJ1-2; checking the TCRdb D call of TRBD1 is not possible without DNA. CDR1 and CDR2 (germline): SGHRS, YFSETQ. There are 14 residues in the CDR3. The CDR3 spells CASSLAGASVGYTF.

The chain combines TRBV11-2 with TRBJ2-5; checking the TCRdb D call of TRBD2 is not possible without DNA. This CDR3 is 17 amino acids long. The germline gives CDR1 SGHAT, CDR2 FQNNGV. The CDR3: CASSLGAGISAGETQYF.